The T cell receptor beta chain described here comes from a study of T cell responses to AZD1222 COVID-19 vaccine. On the study more broadly: Investigators merged groups given second doses at roughly 4 or roughly 12 weeks.

Sequencing was performed with immunoSEQ multiplex PCR; in TCRdb, only in-frame clones are kept and a portion is missing. The sample consists of more than 150,000 clones, around 89% of them appearing once. A note on this clone: Antigen unknown.

The CDR3 covers 15 residues. The V gene's germline CDR1 is LGHNA and CDR2 YSLEER. The V segment lost 3 bases and the J segment 7 bases; nucleotides outside the gene matches: 9. Broader study findings: Among the donors, most were white British and more were female, and clonal diversity was possibly underestimated. CD4 TCRs associated with vaccination spanned spike, dominating at 160-218 and 743-854. The repertoires were collected only after the peak T cell response.

The chain links TRBV4-3 to TRBJ1-5; 7 bases are a match to TRBD1. Sequencing was performed on peripheral blood, taken on day 0 of AZD1222 vaccination. The TCR sequence derives from an adult in good health. Here the CDR3 DNA reads TGCGCCAGCAGCCAGTCCGGGACAGTCGGCCAGCCCCAGCATTTT. It specifies CASSQSGTVGQPQHF.